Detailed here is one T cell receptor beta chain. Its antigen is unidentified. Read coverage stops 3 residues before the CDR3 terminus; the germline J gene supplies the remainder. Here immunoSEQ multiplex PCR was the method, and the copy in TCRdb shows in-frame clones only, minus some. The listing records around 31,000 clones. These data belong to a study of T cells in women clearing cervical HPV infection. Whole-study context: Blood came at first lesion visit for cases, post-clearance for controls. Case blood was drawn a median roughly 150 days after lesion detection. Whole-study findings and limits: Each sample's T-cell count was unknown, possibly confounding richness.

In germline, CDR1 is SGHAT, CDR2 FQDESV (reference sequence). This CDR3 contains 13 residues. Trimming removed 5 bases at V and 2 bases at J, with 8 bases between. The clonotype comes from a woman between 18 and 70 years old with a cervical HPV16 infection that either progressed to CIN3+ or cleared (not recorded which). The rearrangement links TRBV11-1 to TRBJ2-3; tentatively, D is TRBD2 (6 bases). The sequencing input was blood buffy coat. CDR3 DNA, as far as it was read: TGTGCCAGCAGCGCGGACTACACAGATACG. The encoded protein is CASSADYTDT. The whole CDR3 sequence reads CASSADYTDTQYF.